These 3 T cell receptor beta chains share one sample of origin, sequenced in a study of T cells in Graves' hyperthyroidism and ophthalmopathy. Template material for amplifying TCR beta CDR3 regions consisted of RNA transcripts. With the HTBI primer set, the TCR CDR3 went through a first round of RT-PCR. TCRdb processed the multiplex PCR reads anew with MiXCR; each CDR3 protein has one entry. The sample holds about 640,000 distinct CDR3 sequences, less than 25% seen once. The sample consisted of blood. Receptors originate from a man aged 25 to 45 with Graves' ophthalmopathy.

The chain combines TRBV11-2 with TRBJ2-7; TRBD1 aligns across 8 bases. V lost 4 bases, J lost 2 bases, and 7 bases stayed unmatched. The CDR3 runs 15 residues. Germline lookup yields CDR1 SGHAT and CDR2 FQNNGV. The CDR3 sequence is CASSSDRGGPYEQYF. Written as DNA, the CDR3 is TGTGCCAGCAGCTCCGACAGGGGCGGCCCCTACGAGCAGTACTTC.

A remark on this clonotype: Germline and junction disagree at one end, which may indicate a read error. The CDR3 DNA sequence: TGCAGTGCTAGAGAGTATAGGCAAGGGAGCACTAGCACAGATGCGCAGTATTTT. It yields the protein CSAREYRQGSTSTDAQYF. The rearrangement links TRBV20-1 to TRBJ2-3, with TRBD2 as a possible D gene (6 bases). Per germline, CDR1 DFQATT and CDR2 SNEGSKA (reference sequence). This CDR3 is 18 amino acids long.

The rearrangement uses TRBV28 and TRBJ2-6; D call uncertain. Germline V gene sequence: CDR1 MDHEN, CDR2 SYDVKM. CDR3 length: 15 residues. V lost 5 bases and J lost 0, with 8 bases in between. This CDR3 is CASSDGYSGANVLTF. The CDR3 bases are TGTGCCAGCAGTGACGGTTACTCTGGGGCCAACGTCCTGACTTTC.